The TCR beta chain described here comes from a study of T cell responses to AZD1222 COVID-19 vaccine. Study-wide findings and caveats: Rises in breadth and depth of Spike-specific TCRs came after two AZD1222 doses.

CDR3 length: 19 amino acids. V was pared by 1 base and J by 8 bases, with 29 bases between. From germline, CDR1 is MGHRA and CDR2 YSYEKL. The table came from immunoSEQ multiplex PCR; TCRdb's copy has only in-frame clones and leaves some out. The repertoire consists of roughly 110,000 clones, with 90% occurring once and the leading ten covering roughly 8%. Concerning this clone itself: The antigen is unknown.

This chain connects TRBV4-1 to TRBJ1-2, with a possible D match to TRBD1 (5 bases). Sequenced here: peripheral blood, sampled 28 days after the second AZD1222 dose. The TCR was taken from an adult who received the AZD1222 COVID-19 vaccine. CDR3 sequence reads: CASSQGGSLASPGLWGYTF. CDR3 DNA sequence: TGCGCCAGCAGCCAAGGGGGGAGTTTGGCATCCCCCGGTCTCTGGGGCTACACCTTC.